The 8 T cell receptor beta chains below were found in one sample sequenced in a study of PD-L1 blockade in urothelial cancer. Using immunoSEQ multiplex PCR, the repertoire was profiled, and TCRdb retains in-frame clones only, with some absent. The table has 29,000 or so clones, around 87% seen once. The sequences come from PBMCs, collected around atezolizumab (anti-PD-L1) treatment. These TCRs come from a man in his fifties or sixties with urothelial cancer.

The genes are TRBV7-2 and TRBJ2-6; no firm D call. V lost 1 base to trimming and J lost 2 bases, with 6 bases between them. From germline, CDR1 is SGHTA and CDR2 FQGNSA. The CDR3 spans 15 residues. CDR3 residues: CASSLVTTGANVLTF. In nucleotides, the CDR3 is TGTGCCAGCAGCTTAGTTACAACTGGGGCCAACGTCCTGACTTTC.

This chain uses TRBV29-1 with TRBJ2-3, with 8 nucleotides matching TRBD2. This CDR3 comprises 14 residues. V lost 8 bases and J lost 8; bases outside the gene matches: 15. The germline gives CDR1 SQVTM, CDR2 ANQGSEA. The CDR3, as DNA: TGCAGCCTTGTTCGGGAGGGCCTCGAGGGTACGCAGTATTTT. The encoded protein is CSLVREGLEGTQYF.

The chain joins TRBV5-1 to TRBJ1-1; 7 bases are a match to TRBD1. CDR1 is SGHRS and CDR2 is YFSETQ in the germline V gene. Trimming cost V 3 bases and J 12 bases; bases outside gene matches: 5. The length of the CDR3 is 11 residues. This chain's CDR3 is CASSWTGLTFF. The CDR3 DNA sequence: TGCGCCAGCAGCTGGACAGGATTGACTTTCTTT.

V is TRBV19 and J is TRBJ2-5, with 7 nucleotides matching TRBD1. Losses at the gene ends were 4 bases for V and 2 bases for J; bases not matched to a gene: 4. CDR3 size: 14 residues. Germline V gene lookup returns CDR1 LNHDA and CDR2 SQIVND (reference sequence). The CDR3 loop is CASSRLGQQETQYF. The CDR3 nucleotides read TGTGCCAGTAGTAGACTGGGACAGCAAGAGACCCAGTACTTC.

The chain carries TRBV27 and TRBJ2-1, with 10 bases that match TRBD2. The CDR3 covers 16 residues. Trimming took 7 bases from V and 4 from J; bases not matched to a gene: 10. Germline CDR1 reads MNHEY; CDR2 reads SMNVEV (reference sequence). The CDR3 DNA is TGTGCCAGCACCGCTAGCGGGGGCTTCGGGTACAATGAGCAGTTCTTC. It yields the protein CASTASGGFGYNEQFF.

The chain uses TRBV10-2 and TRBJ1-5, with a possible D match to TRBD1 (5 bases). Trimming left V 10 bases short and J 1 base short, with 14 bases between. CDR1 WSHSY and CDR2 SAAADI come from the germline V gene. This CDR3 spans 14 amino acids. This CDR3 reads CATRGGASNQPQHF. In DNA form, the CDR3 reads TGCGCCACCCGGGGGGGAGCGAGCAATCAGCCCCAGCATTTT.

This chain links TRBV27 with TRBJ1-5; 10 nucleotides align to TRBD1. Trimming removed 5 bases from V and 0 bases from J; junction bases left unmatched: 13. Germline CDR1 is MNHEY and CDR2 is SMNVEV (reference sequence). The CDR3 extends over 19 amino acids. The CDR3 bases are TGTGCCAGCAGTCCATACGGGACAGGGGCACAGTATAGCAATCAGCCCCAGCATTTT. Translating gives CASSPYGTGAQYSNQPQHF.

Judged by abundance, this clone is medium-sized. V gene TRBV7-8 combines with J gene TRBJ1-1; tentative D call: TRBD1 (5 bases). V lost 5 bases, J lost 6 bases, and 10 bases lay in between. CDR1 and CDR2 (germline): SGHVS, FQNEAQ. This CDR3 is 12 amino acids long. The CDR3 sequence is CASSLTGAEAFF. The CDR3 nucleotides are TGTGCCAGCAGCCTGACGGGGGCTGAAGCTTTCTTT.